This TCR beta chain was retrieved from a study of T-cell memory formation after mild COVID-19. A remark on this clonotype: Its antigen is still unknown.

Study conclusions and caveats: Memory from before infection featured some responding clones, which suggests cross-reactive memory joined. From day 15 to 85, contracting clones were balanced between CD4 and CD8, whereas later expanders leaned toward CD4+.

The TCR alpha and TCR beta cDNA libraries, bearing sample barcodes and UMIs, were generated by 5'RACE using constant-segment primers. TCRdb ran MiXCR on the 5' RACE reads and lists one entry per CDR3 protein. Altogether approximately 580,000 distinct CDR3 sequences are present, roughly 21% being singletons, with the ten largest covering approximately 12%. The receptor comes from an adult woman who had mild COVID-19 (a few samples of this study predate the infection). Cell type and time point are not known. What was sequenced was PBMCs or a T cell subset sorted from them (not recorded which).

The CDR3 nucleotides are TGCAGTGTCGCGCGATACCAAACACAACGGGGCCCACAAGAGACCCAGTACTTC. Protein: CSVARYQTQRGPQETQYF. V gene TRBV20-1 combines with J gene TRBJ2-5; D might be TRBD1 or TRBD2, each matching 5 bases. Germline CDR1 DFQATT, CDR2 SNEGSKA (reference sequence). The CDR3 length is 18 residues. Trimming removed 7 bases from V and 2 bases from J, with 29 bases in between.